The 7 T cell receptor beta chains reported below all come from one sample, sequenced in a study of T cells in Graves' hyperthyroidism and ophthalmopathy. Researchers took RNA transcripts and amplified the TCR beta CDR3 regions from them. HTBI primers were the set used in a first-round RT-PCR of the TCR CDR3. TCRdb reprocessed the multiplex PCR reads via MiXCR and lists one record per CDR3 protein. The table lists a few hundred thousand distinct CDR3 sequences, roughly 15% of them singletons. The material sequenced was blood. These receptors were obtained from a woman aged 40 to 50 with Graves' ophthalmopathy.

This clonotype has only a few counts. This sequence joins TRBV27 and TRBJ2-7; tentatively, D is TRBD2 (6 bases). V was clipped by 3 bases and J by 0 bases, with 12 bases between them. The CDR3 contains 15 residues. CDR1 is MNHEY and CDR2 is SMNVEV in the germline V gene (reference sequence). The CDR3 loop reads CASSFVRGGSYEQYF. The CDR3 DNA reads TGTGCCAGCAGTTTTGTGCGGGGCGGCTCCTACGAGCAGTACTTC.

With regard to this clonotype: An end of the junction does not agree with germline; a read error may underlie this. The chain links TRBV5-1 to TRBJ2-5, with 7 positions matching TRBD2. The CDR3 runs 14 residues. Germline CDR1 and CDR2: SGHRS and YFSETQ. The CDR3 here is CASSLSGVKETQYF. The CDR3 DNA reads as TGTGCCAGCAGCTTGAGCGGGGTAAAGGAGACCCAGTACTTC.

The rearrangement joins TRBV20-1 to TRBJ2-5; D perhaps matches TRBD1 (5 bases). This CDR3 region has 13 residues. V was cut by 2 bases and J by 5 bases, with 12 bases left in between. In germline, CDR1 is DFQATT, CDR2 SNEGSKA (reference sequence). CDR3 sequence reads: CSARKSPGETQYF. CDR3 DNA sequence: TGCAGTGCTAGAAAATCGCCAGGGGAGACCCAGTACTTC.

This clonotype was recorded many times. This rearrangement joins TRBV20-1 to TRBJ1-1; D gene ambiguous. The CDR3 runs to 14 residues. V gave up 1 base and J gave up 2 bases, with 11 bases separating them. The germline gives CDR1 DFQATT, CDR2 SNEGSKA (reference sequence). CDR3 in DNA: TGCAGTGCTAGAGTTGTGCTATATAACACTGAAGCTTTCTTT. Amino acids: CSARVVLYNTEAFF.

This clonotype was seen repeatedly, ten times or more. This chain links TRBV12-3 or TRBV12-4 with TRBJ2-7; maybe TRBD2 (5 bases). Trimming stripped 3 bases from V and 0 bases from J, with 12 bases between. This CDR3 contains 15 residues. The CDR3 reads CASSFARRGSYEQYF. The CDR3 DNA is TGTGCCAGCAGTTTCGCCCGCCGGGGCTCCTACGAGCAGTACTTC.

This clonotype was observed at least ten times. The chain is built from TRBV20-1 and TRBJ1-2; possible D gene TRBD1, 5 bases. The CDR3 is made up of 15 amino acids. In germline, CDR1 is DFQATT, CDR2 SNEGSKA (reference sequence). The V end lost 5 bases, the J end lost 8 bases, and 24 bases lay between the germline ends. CDR3 DNA: TGCAGTGCTCACCGGGACGGAGTATCCCCCGTCGGCTACACCTTC. Translating it yields CSAHRDGVSPVGYTF.

CDR3 in amino acids: CASSVRPGTGGENEQFF. The CDR3 DNA reads TGTGCCAGCAGCGTCCGCCCCGGGACAGGGGGCGAGAATGAGCAGTTCTTC. This sequence joins TRBV9 and TRBJ2-1; 12 nucleotides match TRBD1. This CDR3 is built from 17 residues. The germline V gene has CDR1 SGDLS and CDR2 YYNGEE. The V segment lost 2 bases and the J segment 7 bases; nucleotides outside the gene matches: 10. The full variable domain, completed using reference TRBV9 and TRBJ2-1, is DSGVTQTPKHLITATGQRVTLRCSPRSGDLSVYWYQQSLDQGLQFLIQYYNGEERAKGNILERFSAQQFPDLHSELNLSSLELGDSALYFCASSVRPGTGGENEQFFGPGTRLTVL.